Below are 4 T cell receptor beta chains sequenced from a single sample in a study of beta chain features in type 1 diabetes. Reverse transcribing all isolated RNA meant expressed TCRB transcripts were sequenced. Here immunoSEQ multiplex PCR was the method, and the copy in TCRdb shows in-frame clones only, minus some. The sample lists around 400,000 clones, roughly 15% seen once, with approximately 0.019% in the top ten. What was sequenced was naive CD4+ T cells from blood. Every receptor here comes from a woman aged 18 to 35 in good health.

The V call is TRBV15, the J call TRBJ2-1; TRBD2 agrees at 10 bases. V was pared by 3 bases and J by 0 bases, with 2 bases of the junction left unmatched. The germline CDR1 and CDR2 sequences are LNHNV and YYDKDF (reference sequence). The CDR3 has 16 residues. DNA for the CDR3: TGTGCCACCAGCAGGGCTAGCGGGAGCTCCTACAATGAGCAGTTCTTC. This sequence encodes CATSRASGSSYNEQFF.

This clone was found a few times. The chain combines TRBV30 with TRBJ1-1, with D unclear. Germline V gives CDR1 GTSNPN, CDR2 SVGIG (reference sequence). CDR3 length: 16 residues. Trimming cost V 5 bases and J 1 base, with 20 bases left between them. The CDR3 DNA reads TGTGCCTGGCGCCAAAAGGGTCCGGGGAGGAACACTGAAGCTTTCTTT. Protein: CAWRQKGPGRNTEAFF.

J is TRBJ2-7 and V is TRBV19; TRBD1 matches 9 bases. Germline V gene sequence: CDR1 LNHDA, CDR2 SQIVND (reference sequence). The CDR3 is 12 amino acids. Losses at the gene ends were 4 bases for V and 6 bases for J; bases not matched to a gene: 1. CDR3 in amino acids: CASSTQGAEQYF. The DNA of the CDR3 is TGTGCCAGTAGTACACAGGGGGCCGAGCAGTACTTC.

This chain uses TRBV28 with TRBJ1-5, with D tentatively TRBD1 (5 bases). V was cut by 2 bases and J by 6 bases, with 14 bases left in between. The CDR3 spans 15 residues. CDR1 and CDR2 from the germline V gene are MDHEN and SYDVKM. CDR3 DNA: TGTGCCAGCAGTTTACAGGCCCATAGGGGTCAGCCCCAGCATTTT. It encodes CASSLQAHRGQPQHF.